The T cell receptor (beta chain) described here comes from a study of blood T cells in healthy people across ages. CDR1 is SGHRS and CDR2 is YFSETQ in the germline V gene. CDR3 length: 14 residues. Trimming cost V 4 bases and J 3 bases, with 12 bases left between them. This clonotype has a handful of counts. With a J-beta primer mix and a sample-barcoded 5' primer, a second PCR ran about 6 to 11 cycles. Via MiXCR, TCRdb re-called the 5' RACE reads, giving one row per CDR3 protein. Of nearly 800,000 distinct CDR3 sequences listed, roughly 25% are singletons. Total RNA extracted from each sample amounted to at least 6 micrograms. The data were also submitted as part of a second study, on T cells of mothers and their children. According to that study: Samples were obtained from a few healthy Caucasian mothers and their six children. Evidence of persistent microchimeric T cell clones was absent.

This receptor was identified in a boy younger than 18 in good health. Source material: blood. The V and J genes are TRBV5-1 and TRBJ2-3, with TRBD2 as a possible D gene (6 bases). The DNA for the CDR3 is TGCGCCAGCAGCACCATTCTAGCGACAGATACGCAGTATTTT. Translating gives CASSTILATDTQYF.